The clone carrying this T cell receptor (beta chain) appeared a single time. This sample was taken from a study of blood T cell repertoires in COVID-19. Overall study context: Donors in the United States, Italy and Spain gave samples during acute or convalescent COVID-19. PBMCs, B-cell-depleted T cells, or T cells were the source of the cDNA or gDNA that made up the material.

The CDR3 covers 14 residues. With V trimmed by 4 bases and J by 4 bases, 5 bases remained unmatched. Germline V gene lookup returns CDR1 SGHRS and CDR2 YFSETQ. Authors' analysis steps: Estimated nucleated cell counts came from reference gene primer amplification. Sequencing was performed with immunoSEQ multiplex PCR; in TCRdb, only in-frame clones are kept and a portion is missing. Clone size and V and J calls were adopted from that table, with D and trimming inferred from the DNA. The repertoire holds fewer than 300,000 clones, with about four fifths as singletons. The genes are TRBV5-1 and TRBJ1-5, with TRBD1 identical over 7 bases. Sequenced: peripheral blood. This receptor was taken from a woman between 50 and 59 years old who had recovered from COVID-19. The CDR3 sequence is CASSAGGINQPQHF. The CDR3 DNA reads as TGCGCCAGCAGCGCAGGGGGGATTAATCAGCCCCAGCATTTT. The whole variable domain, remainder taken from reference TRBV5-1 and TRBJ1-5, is KAGVTQTPRYLIKTRGQQVTLSCSPISGHRSVSWYQQTPGQGLQFLFEYFSETQRNKGNFPGRFSGRQFSNSRSEMNVSTLELGDSALYLCASSAGGINQPQHFGDGTRLSIL.